A selection of T cell receptor beta chains follows, all from one sample in a study of low-dose radiotherapy and immunotherapy resistance in tumors. TCRdb reprocessed the reads via MiXCR and lists one record per CDR3 protein. Counted here are just over 90,000 distinct CDR3 sequences, roughly 20% occurring once; the ten biggest clones make up more than 10%. The sequencing here drew on PBMCs, taken after low-dose radiotherapy plus immunotherapy. The receptors come from a female donor with ovarian cancer. The CDR3 runs from the conserved cysteine through the conserved F or W. Rows give clone size only sometimes, using once, few, many, or a class for an expanded clone.

many | TRBV4-1 | CASSQDLLAGNTGELFF
NA | TRBV6-2/TRBV6-3 | CASSSYIGQGSYEQYF
many | TRBV12-3/TRBV12-4 | CASLEGSYTEAFF
few | TRBV15 | CATSRVHRDSPLHF
many | TRBV5-8 | CASSFLAGAFETQYF
many | TRBV7-2 | CASSLALASYEQYF
many | TRBV6-2/TRBV6-3 | CASSTPRAGKNQPQHF
NA | TRBV18 | CASSPQDTGINEQFF
many | TRBV28 | CASSSDLQRRRETQYF
many | TRBV24-1 | CATSKGYTEQYF
few | TRBV20-1 | CSARAPSGADTGELFF
NA | TRBV11-2 | CASSPAVTHEQFF
many | TRBV30 | CAWSVLRETFSGANVLTF
NA | TRBV27 | CASSLSMSGRAFF
NA | TRBV6-5 | CASRTGGSYEQYF
many | TRBV11-2 | CASSAGHAYGDTEAFF
many | TRBV18 | CASSPGLRVEQYF
many | TRBV6-2/TRBV6-3 | CASGRTGGKTGELFF
many | TRBV7-2 | CASSLAPLAGRLETQYF
once | TRBV5-1 | CASSMNSGNTIYF
many | TRBV6-1 | CASSQGAGNEQFF
many | TRBV29-1 | CSPVKAGRVIRNQPQHF
many | TRBV7-2 | CASSSYLAGNEQFF